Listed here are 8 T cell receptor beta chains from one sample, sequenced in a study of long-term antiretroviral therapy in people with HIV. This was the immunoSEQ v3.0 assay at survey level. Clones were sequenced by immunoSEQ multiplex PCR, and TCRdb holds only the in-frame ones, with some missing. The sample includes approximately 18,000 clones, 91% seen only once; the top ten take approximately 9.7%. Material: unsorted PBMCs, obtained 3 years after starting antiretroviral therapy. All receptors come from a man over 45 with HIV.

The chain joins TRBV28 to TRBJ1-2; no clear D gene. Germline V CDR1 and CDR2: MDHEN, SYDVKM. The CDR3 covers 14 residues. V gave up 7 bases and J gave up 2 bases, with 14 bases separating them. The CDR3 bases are TGTGCCAGCACTGCGGCAGGAGTAAACTATGGCTACACCTTC. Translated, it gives CASTAAGVNYGYTF.

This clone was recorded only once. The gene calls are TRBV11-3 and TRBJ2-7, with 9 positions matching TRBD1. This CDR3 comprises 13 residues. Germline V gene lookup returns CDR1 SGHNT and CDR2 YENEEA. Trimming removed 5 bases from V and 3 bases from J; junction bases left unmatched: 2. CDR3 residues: CASSAGQGYEQYF. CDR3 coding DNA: TGTGCCAGCAGCGCGGGACAGGGCTACGAGCAGTACTTC.

The CDR3 is CASSSGTGRNSPLHF. In nucleotides, the CDR3 is TGTGCCAGCAGCTCCGGGACAGGACGGAATTCACCCCTCCACTTT. This chain uses TRBV7-3 with TRBJ1-6; 8 bases are shared with TRBD1. The CDR3 is 15 amino acids. The V gene's germline CDR1 is SGHTA and CDR2 FQGTGA. The trim removed 4 bases at V and 7 bases at J, leaving 6 bases unmatched.

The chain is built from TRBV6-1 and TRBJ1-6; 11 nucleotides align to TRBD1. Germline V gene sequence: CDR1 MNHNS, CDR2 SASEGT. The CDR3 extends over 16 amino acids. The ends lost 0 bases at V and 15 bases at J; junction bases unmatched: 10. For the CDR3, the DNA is TGTGCCAGCAGTGAAGCTTTCGGGACAGGGGGTAGGGGCCTCCACTTT. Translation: CASSEAFGTGGRGLHF.

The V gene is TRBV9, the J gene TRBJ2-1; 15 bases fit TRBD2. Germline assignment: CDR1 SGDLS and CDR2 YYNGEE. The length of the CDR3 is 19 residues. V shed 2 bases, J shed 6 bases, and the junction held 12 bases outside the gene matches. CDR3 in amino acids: CASSVDRRTSGGGTNEQFF. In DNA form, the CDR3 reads TGTGCCAGCAGCGTCGACCGAAGGACTAGCGGGGGGGGCACCAATGAGCAGTTCTTC. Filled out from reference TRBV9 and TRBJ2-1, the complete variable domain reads DSGVTQTPKHLITATGQRVTLRCSPRSGDLSVYWYQQSLDQGLQFLIQYYNGEERAKGNILERFSAQQFPDLHSELNLSSLELGDSALYFCASSVDRRTSGGGTNEQFFGPGTRLTVL.

The CDR3 spells CASSQDTRISYNEQFF. The CDR3 nucleotides read TGCGCCAGCAGCCAAGATACTCGTATCTCCTACAATGAGCAGTTCTTC. This chain connects TRBV4-3 to TRBJ2-1, with D unresolved. V lost 0 bases to trimming and J lost 0 bases, with 9 bases between them. In germline, CDR1 is LGHNA, CDR2 YSLEER. The CDR3 sequence is 16 residues long.

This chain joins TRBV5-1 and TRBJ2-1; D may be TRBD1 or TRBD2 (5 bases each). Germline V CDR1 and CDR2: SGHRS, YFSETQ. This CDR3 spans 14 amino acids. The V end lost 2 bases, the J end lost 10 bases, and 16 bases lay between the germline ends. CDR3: CASSFEGRAQEQFF. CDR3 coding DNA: TGCGCCAGCAGCTTTGAGGGCAGGGCCCAAGAGCAGTTCTTC. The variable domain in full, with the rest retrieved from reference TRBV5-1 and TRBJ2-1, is KAGVTQTPRYLIKTRGQQVTLSCSPISGHRSVSWYQQTPGQGLQFLFEYFSETQRNKGNFPGRFSGRQFSNSRSEMNVSTLELGDSALYLCASSFEGRAQEQFFGPGTRLTVL.

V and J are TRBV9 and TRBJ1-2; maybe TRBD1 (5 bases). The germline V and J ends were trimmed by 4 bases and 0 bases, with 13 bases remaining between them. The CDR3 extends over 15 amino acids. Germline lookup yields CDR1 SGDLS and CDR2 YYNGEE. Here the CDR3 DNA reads TGTGCCAGCAGCATTGGGACCTTTTCTAACTATGGCTACACCTTC. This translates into CASSIGTFSNYGYTF.